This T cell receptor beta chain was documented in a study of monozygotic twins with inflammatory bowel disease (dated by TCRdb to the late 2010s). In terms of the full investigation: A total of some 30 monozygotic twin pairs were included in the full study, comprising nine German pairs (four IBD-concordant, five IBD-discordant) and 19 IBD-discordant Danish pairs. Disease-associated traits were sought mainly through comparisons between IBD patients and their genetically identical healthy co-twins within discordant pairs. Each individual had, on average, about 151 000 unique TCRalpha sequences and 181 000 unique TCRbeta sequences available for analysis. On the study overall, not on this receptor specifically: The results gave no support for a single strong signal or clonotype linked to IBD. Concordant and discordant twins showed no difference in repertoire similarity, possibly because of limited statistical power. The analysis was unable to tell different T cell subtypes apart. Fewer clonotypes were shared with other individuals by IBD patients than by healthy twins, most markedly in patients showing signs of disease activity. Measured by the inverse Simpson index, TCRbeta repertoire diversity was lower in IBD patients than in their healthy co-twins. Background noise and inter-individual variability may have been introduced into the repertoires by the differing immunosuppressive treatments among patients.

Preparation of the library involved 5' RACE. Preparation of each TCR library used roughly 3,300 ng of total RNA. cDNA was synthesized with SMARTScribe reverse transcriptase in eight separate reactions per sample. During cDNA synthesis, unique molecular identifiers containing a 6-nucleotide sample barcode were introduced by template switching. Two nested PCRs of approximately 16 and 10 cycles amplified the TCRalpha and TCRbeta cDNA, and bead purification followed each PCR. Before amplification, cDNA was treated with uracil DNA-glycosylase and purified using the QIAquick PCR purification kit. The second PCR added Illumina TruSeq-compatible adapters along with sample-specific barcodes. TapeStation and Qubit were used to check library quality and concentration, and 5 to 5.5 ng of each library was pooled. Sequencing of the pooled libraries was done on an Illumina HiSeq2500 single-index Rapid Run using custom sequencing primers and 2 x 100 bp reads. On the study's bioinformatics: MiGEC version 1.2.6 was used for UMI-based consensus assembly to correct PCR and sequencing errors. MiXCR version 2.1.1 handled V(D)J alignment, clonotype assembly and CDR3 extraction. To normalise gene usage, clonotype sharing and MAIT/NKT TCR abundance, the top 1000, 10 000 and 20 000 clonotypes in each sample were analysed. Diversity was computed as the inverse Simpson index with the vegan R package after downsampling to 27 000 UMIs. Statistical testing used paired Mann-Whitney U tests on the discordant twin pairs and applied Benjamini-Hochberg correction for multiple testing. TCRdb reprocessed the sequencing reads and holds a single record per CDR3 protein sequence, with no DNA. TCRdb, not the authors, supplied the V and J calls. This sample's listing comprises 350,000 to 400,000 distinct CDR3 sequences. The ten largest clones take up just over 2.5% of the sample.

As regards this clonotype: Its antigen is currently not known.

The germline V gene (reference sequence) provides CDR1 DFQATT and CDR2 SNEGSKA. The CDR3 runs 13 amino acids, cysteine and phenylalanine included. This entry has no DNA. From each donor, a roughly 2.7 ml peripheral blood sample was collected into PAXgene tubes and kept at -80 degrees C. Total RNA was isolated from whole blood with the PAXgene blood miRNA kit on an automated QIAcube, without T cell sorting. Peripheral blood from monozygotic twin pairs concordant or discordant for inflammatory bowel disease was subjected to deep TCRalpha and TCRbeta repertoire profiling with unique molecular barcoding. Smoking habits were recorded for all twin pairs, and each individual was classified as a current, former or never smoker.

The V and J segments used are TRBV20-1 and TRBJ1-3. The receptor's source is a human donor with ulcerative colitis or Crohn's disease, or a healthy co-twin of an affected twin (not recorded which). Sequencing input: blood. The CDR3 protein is CSARNQNRDTIYF.